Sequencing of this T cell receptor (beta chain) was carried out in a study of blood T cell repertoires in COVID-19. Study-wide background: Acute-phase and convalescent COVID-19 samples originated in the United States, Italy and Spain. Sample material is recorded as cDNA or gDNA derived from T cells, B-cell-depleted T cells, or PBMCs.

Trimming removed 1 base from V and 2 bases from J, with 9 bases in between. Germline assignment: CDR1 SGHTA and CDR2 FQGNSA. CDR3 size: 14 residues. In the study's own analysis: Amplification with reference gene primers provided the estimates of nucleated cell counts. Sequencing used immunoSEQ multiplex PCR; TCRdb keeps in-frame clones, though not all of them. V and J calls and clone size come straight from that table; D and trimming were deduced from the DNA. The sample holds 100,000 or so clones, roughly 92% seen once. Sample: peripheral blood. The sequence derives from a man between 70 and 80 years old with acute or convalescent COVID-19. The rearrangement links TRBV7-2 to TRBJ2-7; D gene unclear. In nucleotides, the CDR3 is TGTGCCAGCAGCTTAGTGCTAGTCCCCTACGAGCAGTACTTC. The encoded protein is CASSLVLVPYEQYF. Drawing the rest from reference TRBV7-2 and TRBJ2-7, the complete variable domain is GAGVSQSPSNKVTEKGKDVELRCDPISGHTALYWYRQSLGQGLEFLIYFQGNSAPDKSGLPSDRFSAERTGGSVSTLTIQRTQQEDSAVYLCASSLVLVPYEQYFGPGTRLTVT.